The 18 T cell receptor beta chains below all came from one sample that was sequenced in a study of T cell changes during pregnancy in multiple sclerosis. Libraries were prepared by immunoSEQ multiplex PCR; TCRdb keeps only in-frame clonotypes and omits some of them. This sample has around 45,000 clones, with around 92% found just once. Sequencing used CD4+ T cells from peripheral blood mononuclear cells, obtained in the second trimester of pregnancy. These receptors all stem from a female donor in good health, enrolled as a control in a pregnancy study.

This clone showed up just once. The V gene is TRBV19, the J gene TRBJ1-1; the D is unclear. The CDR3 has 14 residues. From germline, CDR1 is LNHDA and CDR2 SQIVND (reference sequence). V shed 5 bases and J shed 0 bases, with 10 bases lying between them. The chain's CDR3 is CASSPHVMNTEAFF. Written as DNA, the CDR3 is TGTGCCAGTAGTCCACATGTTATGAACACTGAAGCTTTCTTT.

In this sample, this clone turned up once. This chain uses TRBV7-8 with TRBJ2-5; D might be TRBD2 (5 bases). This CDR3 has 12 residues. Germline CDR1 reads SGHVS; CDR2 reads FQNEAQ. Trimming removed 1 base from V and 7 bases from J, with 7 bases in between. The CDR3 reads CASSLEGVTQYF. For the CDR3, the DNA is TGTGCCAGCAGCTTAGAGGGAGTGACCCAGTACTTC.

The CDR3 protein is CASSQDPGTDTQYF. CDR3 bases: TGTGCCAGCAGCCAAGATCCAGGAACAGATACGCAGTATTTT. The rearrangement uses TRBV4-2 and TRBJ2-3, with D unresolved. V lost 0 bases to trimming and J lost 3 bases, with 7 bases between them. This CDR3 region has 14 residues. Germline assignment: CDR1 LGHNA and CDR2 YNFKEQ.

The V gene is TRBV5-1, the J gene TRBJ2-5; 12 nucleotides match TRBD1. Germline-derived CDR1 and CDR2 are SGHRS and YFSETQ. J gave up 11 bases and V 1 base, and 6 bases lay outside the gene matches. The CDR3 spans 14 residues. CDR3 DNA sequence: TGCGCCAGCAGCTTGCGGGACAGGGGGCTTGAGCAGTACTTC. This encodes CASSLRDRGLEQYF.

J is TRBJ1-5 and V is TRBV27; 11 nucleotides agree with TRBD1. Looked up from germline, CDR1 is MNHEY and CDR2 is SMNVEV (reference sequence). Trimming removed 11 bases from V and 4 bases from J; junction bases left unmatched: 4. The CDR3 contains 13 residues. The CDR3 DNA reads TGTGCCTCTCGGGACAGGGGGAATCAGCCCCAGCATTTT. This sequence encodes CASRDRGNQPQHF.

This chain uses TRBV5-1 with TRBJ1-2, with 12 bases lining up with TRBD1. V lost 1 base and J lost 8; bases outside the gene matches: 12. The germline CDR1 and CDR2 sequences are SGHRS and YFSETQ. The CDR3 has 17 residues. The CDR3 DNA is TGCGCCAGCAGCTTGTTAGGTACCGGGACAGGGGGCGGCGGCTACACCTTC. It encodes CASSLLGTGTGGGGYTF.

The chain carries TRBV6-1 and TRBJ2-5; D not resolved. Looked up from germline, CDR1 is MNHNS and CDR2 is SASEGT. V lost 1 base and J 7 bases, leaving 7 bases between the germline ends. The CDR3 runs to 12 residues. CDR3 in DNA: TGTGCCAGCAGTGAAGGGTCCGGGACCCAGTACTTC. Amino acid sequence: CASSEGSGTQYF.

The chain has TRBV7-3 and TRBJ2-3, with TRBD2 as a possible D gene (5 bases). Germline V gives CDR1 SGHTA, CDR2 FQGTGA. With 2 bases removed from V and 0 bases from J, the gap between germline ends came to 12 bases. The length of the CDR3 is 16 residues. Here the CDR3 DNA reads TGTGCCAGCAGCTTAGGGTCACAGCGGAGCACAGATACGCAGTATTTT. Residues: CASSLGSQRSTDTQYF. The whole variable domain, filled in from reference TRBV7-3 and TRBJ2-3, reads GAGVSQTPSNKVTEKGKYVELRCDPISGHTALYWYRQSLGQGPEFLIYFQGTGAADDSGLPNDRFFAVRPEGSVSTLKIQRTERGDSAVYLCASSLGSQRSTDTQYFGPGTRLTVL.

The chain is built from TRBV18 and TRBJ1-3, with 8 bases lining up with TRBD1. The CDR3 consists of 16 residues. The germline CDR1 and CDR2 sequences are KGHSH and LQKENI. After removal of 3 bases from V and 0 bases from J, the junction contained 4 bases not matched to a gene. In nucleotides, the CDR3 is TGTGCCAGCTCACCTCCGGACAGGGTCTCTGGAAACACCATATATTTT. It encodes CASSPPDRVSGNTIYF.

The chain employs TRBV4-3 and TRBJ1-4, with a tentative D call TRBD1 (6 bases). Germline V gives CDR1 LGHNA, CDR2 YSLEER. The CDR3 length is 16 residues. The germline V and J ends were trimmed by 4 bases and 8 bases, with 20 bases remaining between them. The CDR3 coding sequence is TGCGCCAGCAGCCCCAGCCCCAGGGGTCTATCGGAAAAACTGTTTTTT. Protein: CASSPSPRGLSEKLFF.

V and J are TRBV5-1 and TRBJ2-7; maybe TRBD1 (6 bases). CDR1 is SGHRS, CDR2 YFSETQ, per germline. The CDR3 loop spans 13 amino acids. The V end lost 1 base, the J end lost 7 bases, and 12 bases lay between the germline ends. CDR3 sequence reads: CASSLTGLGEQYF. The CDR3 DNA reads TGCGCCAGCAGCTTGACAGGGTTAGGGGAGCAGTACTTC.

V gene TRBV6-5 combines with J gene TRBJ2-1, with TRBD1 matching 12 bases. V lost 6 bases, J lost 9 bases, and 9 bases stayed unmatched. The CDR3 totals 15 residues. In germline, CDR1 is MNHEY, CDR2 SVGAGI. The CDR3 nucleotides read TGTGCCAGCAGCCGCCGGGACAGGGGGCCGGGTGAGCAGTTCTTC. Translating gives CASSRRDRGPGEQFF.

The chain combines TRBV10-3 with TRBJ2-1, with 8 nucleotides matching TRBD2. Germline V gene data show CDR1 as ENHRY and CDR2 as SYGVKD. Trimming took 4 bases from V and 9 from J; bases not matched to a gene: 8. The CDR3 has 14 residues. The CDR3 nucleotides are TGTGCCATCAGTGGGAGCGGGGGTGGCGGTGAGCAGTTCTTC. It is translated as CAISGSGGGGEQFF.

CDR3: CASTSSGNTEAFF. Here the CDR3 DNA reads TGTGCCAGCACCTCTTCAGGGAACACTGAAGCTTTCTTT. This sequence joins TRBV6-5 and TRBJ1-1; D is unclear. V shed 7 bases and J shed 1 base, with 10 bases lying between them. From germline, CDR1 is MNHEY and CDR2 SVGAGI. The CDR3 runs 13 residues.

The chain combines TRBV28 with TRBJ1-1; TRBD1 is a possible D gene (5 bases). The germline CDR1 and CDR2 sequences are MDHEN and SYDVKM. Trimming stripped 3 bases from V and 5 bases from J, with 16 bases between. The CDR3 runs to 15 residues. DNA for the CDR3: TGTGCCAGCAGTTTCTTAGGCAGGGATGCAACTGAAGCTTTCTTT. Amino acids: CASSFLGRDATEAFF.

The chain links TRBV4-3 to TRBJ2-2, with D possibly matching TRBD2 (7 bases). Between the trimmed V and J ends, which lost 4 bases and 1 base, there was a span of 13 bases. The germline gives CDR1 LGHNA, CDR2 YSLEER. The CDR3 sequence is 16 residues long. The CDR3 DNA reads as TGCGCCAGCAGCCGAGGGGGACTACAGAACACCGGGGAGCTGTTTTTT. It encodes CASSRGGLQNTGELFF.

The rearrangement links TRBV5-1 to TRBJ2-2; D may be TRBD2 (7 bases). The CDR3 length is 13 residues. The germline V gene has CDR1 SGHRS and CDR2 YFSETQ. V lost 4 bases and J 9 bases, leaving 13 bases between the germline ends. CDR3 residues: CASSVGGGRELFF. CDR3 nucleotides: TGCGCCAGCAGCGTTGGCGGGGGCAGGGAGCTGTTTTTT.

This chain connects TRBV7-2 to TRBJ1-1; 9 bases agree with TRBD1. Germline CDR1 and CDR2: SGHTA and FQGNSA. Losses at the gene ends were 5 bases for V and 0 bases for J; bases not matched to a gene: 13. The CDR3 runs 18 residues. CDR3 DNA sequence: TGTGCCAGCAGCCCCGGACAGGGGAGAGGAATCATGAACACTGAAGCTTTCTTT. Its protein product is CASSPGQGRGIMNTEAFF.